This T cell receptor (beta chain) was sequenced in a study of glioma-infiltrating T cells. Study-level findings and limits: Only very few CDR3 sequences appeared in both tissue and blood. Above-expected tissue-blood divergence occurred in all gliomas, most in low-grade ones.

Using RNA template, CDR3s of TCR alpha and beta were amplified with iRepertoire arm-PCR. From the multiplex PCR reads, TCRdb called clonotypes with MiXCR, one entry per CDR3 protein. The top ten hold more than 30% of the sample, which has some 93,000 distinct CDR3 sequences, roughly 39% seen once. This clonotype was counted only a few times. The target antigen is unknown. The germline gene is not matched at one end of the junction; a read error may be the cause. This receptor was taken from a human donor with low-grade glioma or glioblastoma, undergoing nonglioma brain surgery, or in good health (not recorded which). Sequences were obtained from glioma tissue, nonneoplastic brain tissue, or PBMCs (not recorded which).

The CDR3, as DNA: TGTGCCAGCAATCCACAGGGGGGGTTCACCAGTGAGCAGCTCTTC. As protein: CASNPQGGFTSEQLF. This chain connects TRBV6-1 to TRBJ2-1; D might be TRBD1 (8 bases). CDR3 size: 15 residues. Germline-derived CDR1 and CDR2 are MNHNS and SASEGT.